A selection of T cell receptor beta chains follows, all from one sample in a study of Ad26.COV2.S vaccination and SARS-CoV-2 variants. Profiling relied on immunoSEQ multiplex PCR, and the TCRdb table lists in-frame clones only, not all of them. The table shows about 400,000 clones, with about nine tenths occurring only once. Source: peripheral blood, taken in a trial of Ad26.COV2.S vaccine versus placebo. The receptors stem from a person aged 18-60 years who received the Ad26.COV2.S COVID-19 vaccine or a placebo. CDR3s include the opening cysteine and the closing phenylalanine or tryptophan. The order of the fields is CDR3 DNA, CDR3 protein, J gene, V gene, clone size, D gene. A D gene is named only where the DNA matches it firmly. For some rows the clone size is stated as once, few or many, or as a class when expanded; others skip it.

cdr3_nt: TGCGCCAGCAGCGCCCGGACAGGGTCTGGAAACACCATATATTTT
cdr3_aa: CASSARTGSGNTIYF
j_call: TRBJ1-3
v_call: TRBV4-1
clone_size: -
d_call: TRBD1

cdr3_nt: TGCGCCAGCAGCAACAGGGTTATGAACACTGAAGCTTTCTTT
cdr3_aa: CASSNRVMNTEAFF
j_call: TRBJ1-1
v_call: TRBV5-1
clone_size: once
d_call: -

cdr3_nt: TGTGCCAGCACAACAGGAGATTCCTACGAGCAGTACTTC
cdr3_aa: CASTTGDSYEQYF
j_call: TRBJ2-7
v_call: TRBV6-5
clone_size: -
d_call: -

cdr3_nt: TGTGCCAGCAGCCAAGACACAGTTAATCAGCCCCAGCATTTT
cdr3_aa: CASSQDTVNQPQHF
j_call: TRBJ1-5
v_call: TRBV3-1/TRBV3-2
clone_size: -
d_call: -

cdr3_nt: TGTGCCAGCAGCGAAACAGGGGGGCGCGACTATGGCTACACCTTC
cdr3_aa: CASSETGGRDYGYTF
j_call: TRBJ1-2
v_call: TRBV5-6
clone_size: once
d_call: TRBD1

cdr3_nt: TGCGCCAGCAGCCCGTCGGGCGACACGGACGAGCAGTACTTC
cdr3_aa: CASSPSGDTDEQYF
j_call: TRBJ2-7
v_call: TRBV4-1
clone_size: -
d_call: -

cdr3_nt: TGTGCCAGCCTCCCCCTCGCCCAGCGGGGCGCCTACAATGAGCAGTTCTTC
cdr3_aa: CASLPLAQRGAYNEQFF
j_call: TRBJ2-1
v_call: TRBV5-6
clone_size: once
d_call: TRBD2

cdr3_nt: TGTGCCAGCAGCCAAGGGGGGGCTAGCTACGAGCAGTACTTC
cdr3_aa: CASSQGGASYEQYF
j_call: TRBJ2-7
v_call: TRBV3-1/TRBV3-2
clone_size: -
d_call: -

cdr3_nt: TGTGCCAGCAGTCGGACTAGCGGGAGCCTCTACGAGCAGTACTTC
cdr3_aa: CASSRTSGSLYEQYF
j_call: TRBJ2-7
v_call: TRBV6-5
clone_size: -
d_call: TRBD2

cdr3_nt: TGTGCCATCAGTGGGACGAACACCGGGGAGCTGTTTTTT
cdr3_aa: CAISGTNTGELFF
j_call: TRBJ2-2
v_call: TRBV10-3
clone_size: -
d_call: -

cdr3_nt: TGTGCCTGGAGTATGGGACCGTTTAATCAGCCCCAGCATTTT
cdr3_aa: CAWSMGPFNQPQHF
j_call: TRBJ1-5
v_call: TRBV30
clone_size: -
d_call: -

cdr3_nt: TGTGCCAGCAGTGATTCGACGGGAGGACAAGAGACCCAGTACTTC
cdr3_aa: CASSDSTGGQETQYF
j_call: TRBJ2-5
v_call: TRBV6-1
clone_size: -
d_call: TRBD2

cdr3_nt: TGTGCCAGCAGCCAACGACAGGGAGGCCTCTACAATGAGCAGTTCTTC
cdr3_aa: CASSQRQGGLYNEQFF
j_call: TRBJ2-1
v_call: TRBV3-1/TRBV3-2
clone_size: -
d_call: -

cdr3_nt: TGTGCCAGCAGTTCCGACAGGGGGCGAAATTCACCCCTCCACTTT
cdr3_aa: CASSSDRGRNSPLHF
j_call: TRBJ1-6
v_call: TRBV6-5
clone_size: -
d_call: TRBD1

cdr3_nt: TGTGCCAGCAGTGGCCGGGACGGAGACTATAATTCACCCCTCCACTTT
cdr3_aa: CASSGRDGDYNSPLHF
j_call: TRBJ1-6
v_call: TRBV2
clone_size: -
d_call: -

cdr3_nt: TGTGCCAGTATGGACCGGGCCCTCGCCAGCAATCAGCCCCAGCATTTT
cdr3_aa: CASMDRALASNQPQHF
j_call: TRBJ1-5
v_call: TRBV19
clone_size: -
d_call: -

cdr3_nt: TGTGCCAGTACGACAGGGATTTTTGGTGGCTACACCTTC
cdr3_aa: CASTTGIFGGYTF
j_call: TRBJ1-2
v_call: TRBV6-5
clone_size: -
d_call: TRBD1

cdr3_nt: TGTGCCACCAGCAGAGATTCAGGTGGTGGTTCTGAAGCTTTCTTT
cdr3_aa: CATSRDSGGGSEAFF
j_call: TRBJ1-1
v_call: TRBV15
clone_size: -
d_call: -

cdr3_nt: TGTGCCAGCAGCCGACTTGGGGGGAACACAGATACGCAGTATTTT
cdr3_aa: CASSRLGGNTDTQYF
j_call: TRBJ2-3
v_call: TRBV28
clone_size: -
d_call: -

cdr3_nt: TGTGCCAGCAGCTTAGTGGCAGGGGGCGAGGGAAACACCATATATTTT
cdr3_aa: CASSLVAGGEGNTIYF
j_call: TRBJ1-3
v_call: TRBV7-6
clone_size: -
d_call: TRBD1

cdr3_nt: TGTGCCAGCAGCAAATGGAGGGGGGGAGACTACGCCCATGGAGCTTTCTTT
cdr3_aa: CASSKWRGGDYAHGAFF
j_call: TRBJ1-1
v_call: TRBV21-1
clone_size: -
d_call: -

cdr3_nt: TGTGCCAGCAGCTGGGGGGACAGGAGCTCCTACGAGCAGTACTTC
cdr3_aa: CASSWGDRSSYEQYF
j_call: TRBJ2-7
v_call: TRBV7-6
clone_size: -
d_call: TRBD1

cdr3_nt: TGTGCCATCAGTGATCCGGGACAGGGGAGCTCTGGAAACACCATATATTTT
cdr3_aa: CAISDPGQGSSGNTIYF
j_call: TRBJ1-3
v_call: TRBV10-3
clone_size: -
d_call: TRBD1

cdr3_nt: TGTGCCAGCAGCAATCGGGACAGGGGGCGCCGTGGAAACACCATATATTTT
cdr3_aa: CASSNRDRGRRGNTIYF
j_call: TRBJ1-3
v_call: TRBV11-2
clone_size: -
d_call: TRBD1

cdr3_nt: TGTGCCAGCAGCTCGGGACAGTCAGAAGAAAAACTGTTTTTT
cdr3_aa: CASSSGQSEEKLFF
j_call: TRBJ1-4
v_call: TRBV9
clone_size: -
d_call: TRBD1

cdr3_nt: TGTGCCACTAACGGTATCGGGGGGGGCACTGAAGCTTTCTTT
cdr3_aa: CATNGIGGGTEAFF
j_call: TRBJ1-1
v_call: TRBV2
clone_size: -
d_call: -

cdr3_nt: TGCGCCAGCAGTGAGTGGGGGGAGGGGAACACTGAAGCTTTCTTT
cdr3_aa: CASSEWGEGNTEAFF
j_call: TRBJ1-1
v_call: TRBV10-2
clone_size: -
d_call: -

cdr3_nt: TGTGCCAGCAGCATAAGACCGGGGCAGAACACTGAAGCTTTCTTT
cdr3_aa: CASSIRPGQNTEAFF
j_call: TRBJ1-1
v_call: TRBV7-8
clone_size: -
d_call: -

cdr3_nt: TGTGCCAGCAGGGATCGACGGACTGGGGGTTCACCCCTCCACTTT
cdr3_aa: CASRDRRTGGSPLHF
j_call: TRBJ1-6
v_call: TRBV28
clone_size: -
d_call: -

cdr3_nt: TGCGCCAGCAGCCAAAGACACCCCTACGAGCAGTACTTC
cdr3_aa: CASSQRHPYEQYF
j_call: TRBJ2-7
v_call: TRBV4-1
clone_size: -
d_call: -

cdr3_nt: TGTGCCAGCAGCTTAATGTTTTGGCAGAATAGCAATCAGCCCCAGCATTTT
cdr3_aa: CASSLMFWQNSNQPQHF
j_call: TRBJ1-5
v_call: TRBV11-2
clone_size: -
d_call: -

cdr3_nt: TGTGCCAGCAGCGCACGCAACACCGGGGAGCTGTTTTTT
cdr3_aa: CASSARNTGELFF
j_call: TRBJ2-2
v_call: TRBV12-3/TRBV12-4
clone_size: -
d_call: -

cdr3_nt: TGTGCCAGCAGTTTACGGGGGGGGTCTCACACTGAAGCTTTCTTT
cdr3_aa: CASSLRGGSHTEAFF
j_call: TRBJ1-1
v_call: TRBV28
clone_size: -
d_call: -

cdr3_nt: TGTGCCAGTAGTTCCGAAGGGCCCTCCTACGAGCAGTACTTC
cdr3_aa: CASSSEGPSYEQYF
j_call: TRBJ2-7
v_call: TRBV19
clone_size: -
d_call: -

cdr3_nt: TGTGCCAGCAGTTCCCAGACAGGGGGGAATCAGCCCCAGCATTTT
cdr3_aa: CASSSQTGGNQPQHF
j_call: TRBJ1-5
v_call: TRBV6-5
clone_size: many
d_call: TRBD1

cdr3_nt: TGTGCCAGCAGCGCCGGACGGAACACTGAAGCTTTCTTT
cdr3_aa: CASSAGRNTEAFF
j_call: TRBJ1-1
v_call: TRBV7-3
clone_size: -
d_call: -

cdr3_nt: TGTGCCAGCAGCGTAGGAGATAGCGGGATAGTAGGAGAGACCCAGTACTTC
cdr3_aa: CASSVGDSGIVGETQYF
j_call: TRBJ2-5
v_call: TRBV9
clone_size: -
d_call: TRBD2

cdr3_nt: TGTGCCAGCAGTTTAGGCGGAACAGATACGCAGTATTTT
cdr3_aa: CASSLGGTDTQYF
j_call: TRBJ2-3
v_call: TRBV27
clone_size: -
d_call: -

cdr3_nt: TGTGCCAGCAGTTTGACGGCAGCCGCGGAACTGTTTTTT
cdr3_aa: CASSLTAAAELFF
j_call: TRBJ1-4
v_call: TRBV28
clone_size: -
d_call: -

cdr3_nt: TGTGCCTGGAGAGGACCGGTTGGGAGAACTGAAGCTTTCTTT
cdr3_aa: CAWRGPVGRTEAFF
j_call: TRBJ1-1
v_call: TRBV30
clone_size: -
d_call: -

cdr3_nt: TGTGCCAGCTCACCAGGGTGGGAGGCGGGTGATGAGCAGTTCTTC
cdr3_aa: CASSPGWEAGDEQFF
j_call: TRBJ2-1
v_call: TRBV18
clone_size: -
d_call: -

cdr3_nt: TGTGCCAGCACCCAAGCGGTGAACACCGGGGAGCTGTTTTTT
cdr3_aa: CASTQAVNTGELFF
j_call: TRBJ2-2
v_call: TRBV4-2
clone_size: few
d_call: -

cdr3_nt: TGCGCCAGCAGCCAAGATCTGGCAGCTGGGTACGAGCAGTACTTC
cdr3_aa: CASSQDLAAGYEQYF
j_call: TRBJ2-7
v_call: TRBV4-1
clone_size: -
d_call: -

cdr3_nt: TGTGCCTCCTCAGGGACACGGGGTCTGAACACCTTC
cdr3_aa: CASSGTRGLNTF
j_call: TRBJ1-2
v_call: TRBV30
clone_size: -
d_call: -

cdr3_nt: TGTGCCAGCAGACAGGGAATGGGCACCGGGGAGCTGTTTTTT
cdr3_aa: CASRQGMGTGELFF
j_call: TRBJ2-2
v_call: TRBV27
clone_size: once
d_call: -

cdr3_nt: TGTGCCAGCAGCTCGCGACAGCTCGCAACTAATGAAAAACTGTTTTTT
cdr3_aa: CASSSRQLATNEKLFF
j_call: TRBJ1-4
v_call: TRBV7-6
clone_size: once
d_call: -

cdr3_nt: TGTGCCGGGACAGGGGGCGACTATGGCTACACCTTC
cdr3_aa: CAGTGGDYGYTF
j_call: TRBJ1-2
v_call: TRBV30
clone_size: -
d_call: TRBD1

cdr3_nt: TGTGCCACCAGTGAATCTAGCGGGAGGACGGCAGATACGCAGTATTTT
cdr3_aa: CATSESSGRTADTQYF
j_call: TRBJ2-3
v_call: TRBV24-1
clone_size: -
d_call: TRBD2

cdr3_nt: TGTGCCACCGGCGGCGGGAGCTTAGCCAAAAACATTCAGTACTTC
cdr3_aa: CATGGGSLAKNIQYF
j_call: TRBJ2-4
v_call: TRBV15
clone_size: -
d_call: TRBD2

cdr3_nt: TGTGCCAGCAGCTCAACAGAGACCCAGTACTTC
cdr3_aa: CASSSTETQYF
j_call: TRBJ2-5
v_call: TRBV7-9
clone_size: few
d_call: -

cdr3_nt: TGTGCCAGCAGTTCCCTCCGGGACAGGGACTACGAGCAGTACTTC
cdr3_aa: CASSSLRDRDYEQYF
j_call: TRBJ2-7
v_call: TRBV6-5
clone_size: -
d_call: TRBD1

cdr3_nt: TGTGCCAGCAGTTTTGCCGGGATCACAGATACGCAGTATTTT
cdr3_aa: CASSFAGITDTQYF
j_call: TRBJ2-3
v_call: TRBV27
clone_size: -
d_call: -

cdr3_nt: TGTGCCTGGAGTGTAAGGGTTTCCACAGATACGCAGTATTTT
cdr3_aa: CAWSVRVSTDTQYF
j_call: TRBJ2-3
v_call: TRBV30
clone_size: -
d_call: -

cdr3_nt: TGTGCCAGCAGTTCCCCGACGGGGGGCGCGGACGAGCAGTACTTC
cdr3_aa: CASSSPTGGADEQYF
j_call: TRBJ2-7
v_call: TRBV28
clone_size: -
d_call: -

cdr3_nt: TGTGCCAGCAGCCAATGGGACCAGATTTCACCCCTCCACTTT
cdr3_aa: CASSQWDQISPLHF
j_call: TRBJ1-6
v_call: TRBV7-8
clone_size: -
d_call: -

cdr3_nt: -
cdr3_aa: CASRLVVAGGTEAFF
j_call: TRBJ1-1
v_call: TRBV12-2
clone_size: -
d_call: -

cdr3_nt: TGTGCCAGCAGCTTGCGCGGGGTAGGGTCACCCCTCCACTTT
cdr3_aa: CASSLRGVGSPLHF
j_call: TRBJ1-6
v_call: TRBV5-5
clone_size: few
d_call: -

cdr3_nt: TGTGCCAGCAGTTTATTGGGGACAGATAATCAGCCCCAGCATTTT
cdr3_aa: CASSLLGTDNQPQHF
j_call: TRBJ1-5
v_call: TRBV28
clone_size: once
d_call: TRBD1

cdr3_nt: TGTGCCAGCAGCACCGGACAGGGGGCGTTTGGCTACACCTTC
cdr3_aa: CASSTGQGAFGYTF
j_call: TRBJ1-2
v_call: TRBV7-8
clone_size: -
d_call: TRBD1

cdr3_nt: TGTGCCAGCAGCTTCAGGTCAGGGGCAGCTTTCTTT
cdr3_aa: CASSFRSGAAFF
j_call: TRBJ1-1
v_call: TRBV7-9
clone_size: few
d_call: -